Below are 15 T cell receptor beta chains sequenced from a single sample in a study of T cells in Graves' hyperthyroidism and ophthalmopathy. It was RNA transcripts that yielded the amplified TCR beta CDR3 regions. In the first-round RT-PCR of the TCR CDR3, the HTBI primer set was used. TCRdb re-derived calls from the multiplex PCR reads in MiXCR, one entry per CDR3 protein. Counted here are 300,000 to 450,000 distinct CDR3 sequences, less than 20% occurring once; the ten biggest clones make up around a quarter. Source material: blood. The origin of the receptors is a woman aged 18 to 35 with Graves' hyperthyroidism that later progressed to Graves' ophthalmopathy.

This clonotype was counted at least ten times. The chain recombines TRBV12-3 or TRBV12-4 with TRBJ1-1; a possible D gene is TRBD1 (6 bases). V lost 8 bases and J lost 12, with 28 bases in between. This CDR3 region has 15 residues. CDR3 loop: CASSTPTKAGQPTFF. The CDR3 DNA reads TGTGCCAGCTCAACCCCTACAAAGGCCGGACAGCCGACTTTCTTT.

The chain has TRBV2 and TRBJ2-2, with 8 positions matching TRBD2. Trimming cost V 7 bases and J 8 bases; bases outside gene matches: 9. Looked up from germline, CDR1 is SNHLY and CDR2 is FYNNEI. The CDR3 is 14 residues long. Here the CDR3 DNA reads TGTGCCAGCATGCCGAGCGGGAGTTCGGGGGAGCTGTTTTTT. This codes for CASMPSGSSGELFF.

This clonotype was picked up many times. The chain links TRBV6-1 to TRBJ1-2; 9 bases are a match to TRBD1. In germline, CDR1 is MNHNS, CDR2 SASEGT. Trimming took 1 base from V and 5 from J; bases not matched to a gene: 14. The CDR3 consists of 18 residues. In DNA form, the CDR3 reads TGTGCCAGCAGTGAAGGAGACGGGACAGGGATATTAGGATATGGCTACACCTTC. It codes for CASSEGDGTGILGYGYTF.

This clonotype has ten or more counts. CDR3 in DNA: TGTGCCAGCAGTTACTCCCCTTATGGTAGCGTGTCCTACAATGAGCAGTTCTTC. It translates to CASSYSPYGSVSYNEQFF. V gene TRBV6-2 or TRBV6-3 combines with J gene TRBJ2-1; D may be TRBD2 (5 bases). Germline V gene data show CDR1 as MNHEY and CDR2 as SVGEGT. CDR3 length: 18 amino acids. Trimming shortened V by 0 bases and J by 1 base, and 16 bases separated the two germline ends.

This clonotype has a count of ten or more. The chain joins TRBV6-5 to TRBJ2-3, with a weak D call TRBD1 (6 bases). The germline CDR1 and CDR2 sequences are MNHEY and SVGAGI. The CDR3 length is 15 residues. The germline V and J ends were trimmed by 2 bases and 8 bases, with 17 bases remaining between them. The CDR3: CASSYKGRGFGTQYF. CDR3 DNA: TGTGCCAGCAGTTACAAGGGCAGGGGTTTTGGTACGCAGTATTTT.

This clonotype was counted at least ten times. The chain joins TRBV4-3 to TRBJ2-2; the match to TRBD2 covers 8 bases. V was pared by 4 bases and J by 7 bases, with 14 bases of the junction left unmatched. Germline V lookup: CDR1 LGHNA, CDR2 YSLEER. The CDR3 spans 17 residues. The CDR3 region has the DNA TGCGCCAGCAGCCTCCCCCCTTTCGGGAGGGCCGGCGGGGAGCTGTTTTTT. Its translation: CASSLPPFGRAGGELFF.

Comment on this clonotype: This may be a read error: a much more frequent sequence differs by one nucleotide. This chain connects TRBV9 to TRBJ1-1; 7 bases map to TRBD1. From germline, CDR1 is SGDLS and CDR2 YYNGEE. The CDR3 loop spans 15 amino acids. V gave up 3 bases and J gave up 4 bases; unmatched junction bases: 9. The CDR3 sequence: CASSGSRQGGTEAFF. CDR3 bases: TGTGCCAGCAGCGGCTCGAGACAGGGAGGCACTGAAGCTTTCTTT.

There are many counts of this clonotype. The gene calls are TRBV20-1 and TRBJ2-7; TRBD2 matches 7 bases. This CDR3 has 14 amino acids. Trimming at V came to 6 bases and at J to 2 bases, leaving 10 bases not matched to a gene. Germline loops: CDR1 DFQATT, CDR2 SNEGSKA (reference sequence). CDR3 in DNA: TGCAGTGCCCCGGAGGGCGGGACTACCTACGAGCAGTACTTC. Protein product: CSAPEGGTTYEQYF.

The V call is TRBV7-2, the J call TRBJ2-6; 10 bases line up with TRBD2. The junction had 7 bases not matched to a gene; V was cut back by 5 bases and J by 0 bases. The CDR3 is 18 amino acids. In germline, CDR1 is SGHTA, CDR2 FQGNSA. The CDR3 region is CASSPGPSGGSGANVLTF. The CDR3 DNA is TGTGCCAGCAGCCCAGGCCCTAGCGGGGGCTCTGGGGCCAACGTCCTGACTTTC.

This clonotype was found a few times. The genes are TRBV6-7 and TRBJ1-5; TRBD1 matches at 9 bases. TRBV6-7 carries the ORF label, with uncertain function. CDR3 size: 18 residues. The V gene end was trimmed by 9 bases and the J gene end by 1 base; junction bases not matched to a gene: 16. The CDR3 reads CARILGTGLVSSNQPQHF. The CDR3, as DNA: TGTGCCAGAATACTCGGGACAGGGCTGGTTTCGAGCAATCAGCCCCAGCATTTT.

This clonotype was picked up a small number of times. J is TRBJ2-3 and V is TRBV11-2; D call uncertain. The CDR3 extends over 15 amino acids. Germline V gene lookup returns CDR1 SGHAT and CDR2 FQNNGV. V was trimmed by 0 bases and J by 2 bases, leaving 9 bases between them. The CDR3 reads CASSLDHGDTDTQYF. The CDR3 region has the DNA TGTGCCAGCAGCTTAGATCACGGAGACACAGATACGCAGTATTTT.

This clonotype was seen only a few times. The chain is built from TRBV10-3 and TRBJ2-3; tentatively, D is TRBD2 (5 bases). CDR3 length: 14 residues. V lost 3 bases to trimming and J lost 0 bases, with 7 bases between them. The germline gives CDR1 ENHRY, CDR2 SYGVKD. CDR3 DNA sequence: TGTGCCATCAGTGAACGGACTAGCACAGATACGCAGTATTTT. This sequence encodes CAISERTSTDTQYF.

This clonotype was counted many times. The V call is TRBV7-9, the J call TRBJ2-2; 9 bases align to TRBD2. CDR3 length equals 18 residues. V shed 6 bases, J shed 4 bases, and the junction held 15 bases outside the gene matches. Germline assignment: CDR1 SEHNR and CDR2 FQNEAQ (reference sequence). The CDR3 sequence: CASRLQAEREAFTGELFF. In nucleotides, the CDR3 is TGTGCCAGCAGATTACAGGCCGAGCGGGAGGCCTTCACCGGGGAGCTGTTTTTT.

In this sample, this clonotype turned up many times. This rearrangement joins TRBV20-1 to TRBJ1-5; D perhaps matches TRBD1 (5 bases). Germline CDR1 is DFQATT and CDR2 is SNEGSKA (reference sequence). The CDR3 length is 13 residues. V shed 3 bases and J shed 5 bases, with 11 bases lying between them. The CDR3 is CSARVQGDQPQHF. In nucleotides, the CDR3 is TGCAGTGCTAGGGTCCAAGGGGATCAGCCCCAGCATTTT.

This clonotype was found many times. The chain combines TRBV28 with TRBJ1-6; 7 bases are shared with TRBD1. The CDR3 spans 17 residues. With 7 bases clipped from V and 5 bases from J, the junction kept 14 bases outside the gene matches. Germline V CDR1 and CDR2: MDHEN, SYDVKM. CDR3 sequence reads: CASNLSLGTADNSPLHF. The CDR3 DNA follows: TGTGCCAGCAACCTCAGCCTTGGGACAGCCGATAATTCACCCCTCCACTTT.